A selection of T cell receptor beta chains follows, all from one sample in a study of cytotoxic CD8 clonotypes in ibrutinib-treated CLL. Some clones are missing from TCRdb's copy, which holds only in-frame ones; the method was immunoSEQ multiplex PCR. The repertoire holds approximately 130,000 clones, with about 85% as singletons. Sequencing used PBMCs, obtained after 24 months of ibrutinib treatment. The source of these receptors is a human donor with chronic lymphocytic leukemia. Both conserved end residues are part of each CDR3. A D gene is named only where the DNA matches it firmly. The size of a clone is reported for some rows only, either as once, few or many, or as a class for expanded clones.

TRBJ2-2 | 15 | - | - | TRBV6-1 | TGTGCCAGCAGTGCCGGGGCTATGGACACCGGGGAGCTGTTTTTT | CASSAGAMDTGELFF
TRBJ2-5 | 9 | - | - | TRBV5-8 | TGTGCCAGCAGCCTGGGGCAGTACTTC | CASSLGQYF
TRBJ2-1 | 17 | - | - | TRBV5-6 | TGTGCCAGCAGGATACAGCTGCGGTTAAGCTCCTACAATGAGCAGTTCTTC | CASRIQLRLSSYNEQFF
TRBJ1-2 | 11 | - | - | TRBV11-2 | TGTGCCGTGGGCACGTACTATGGCTACACCTTC | CAVGTYYGYTF
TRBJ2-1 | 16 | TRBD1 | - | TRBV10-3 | TGTGCCATCACTGAGGGGGGGACAGGGGTCTACAATGAGCAGTTCTTC | CAITEGGTGVYNEQFF
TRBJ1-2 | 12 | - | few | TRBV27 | TGTGCCAGCAGAGGGGGGGCGGGTGGCTACACCTTC | CASRGGAGGYTF
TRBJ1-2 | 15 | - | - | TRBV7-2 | TGTGCCAGCAGCTTGGATGGGCTTGAGGCCTATGGCTACACCTTC | CASSLDGLEAYGYTF
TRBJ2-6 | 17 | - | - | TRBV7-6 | TGTGCCAGCAGCGTCTACGGGCCAAGCTCTGGGGCCAACGTCCTGACTTTC | CASSVYGPSSGANVLTF
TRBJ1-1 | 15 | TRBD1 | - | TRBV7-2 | TGTGCCAGCAGCTTTTTCAGTCGGCAGGGGGATGAAGCTTTCTTT | CASSFFSRQGDEAFF
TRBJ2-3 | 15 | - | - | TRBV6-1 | TGTGCCAGCAGTGACGGACCAGGGAACACAGATACGCAGTATTTT | CASSDGPGNTDTQYF
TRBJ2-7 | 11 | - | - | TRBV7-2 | TGTGCCAGCAGCTCAGGGGTTAGGCAGTACTTC | CASSSGVRQYF
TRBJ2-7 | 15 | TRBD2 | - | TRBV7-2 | TGTGCCAGCAGCTCCCAACCCGGGACTATCTACGAGCAGTACTTC | CASSSQPGTIYEQYF
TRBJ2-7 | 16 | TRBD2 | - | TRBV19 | TGTGCCAGTAGCTGGAGGCTAGCGGGGGGCCGCTACGAGCAGTACTTC | CASSWRLAGGRYEQYF
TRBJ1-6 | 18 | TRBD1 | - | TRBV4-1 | TGCGCCAGCAGCCAAAAATGGGGACAGGCCGCGAATAATTCACCCCTCCACTTT | CASSQKWGQAANNSPLHF
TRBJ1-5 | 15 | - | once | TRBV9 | TGTGCCAGCAGCAGAGGGGGGGCGAGCAATCAGCCCCAGCATTTT | CASSRGGASNQPQHF
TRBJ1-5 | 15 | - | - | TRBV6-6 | TGTGCCAGCAGTTACAGGGAGGGGGGCAATCAGCCCCAGCATTTT | CASSYREGGNQPQHF
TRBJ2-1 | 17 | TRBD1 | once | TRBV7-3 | TGTGCCAGCAGCTCCGGGACAGGGATTCCTTCCTACAATGAGCAGTTCTTC | CASSSGTGIPSYNEQFF
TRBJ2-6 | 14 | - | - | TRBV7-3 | TGTGCCAGCAGCTTCTCATACGGGGCCAACGTCCTGACTTTC | CASSFSYGANVLTF
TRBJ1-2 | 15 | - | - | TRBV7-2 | TGTGCCAGCAGCCATATCCCAAAGACAACTTATGGCTACACCTTC | CASSHIPKTTYGYTF
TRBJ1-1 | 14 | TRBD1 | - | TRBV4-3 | TGCGCCAGCAGCCGGGGACAGATGAACACTGAAGCTTTCTTT | CASSRGQMNTEAFF
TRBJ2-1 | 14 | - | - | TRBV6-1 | TGTGCCAGCAGCGACAGCAGCTCCTACAATGAGCAGTTCTTC | CASSDSSSYNEQFF
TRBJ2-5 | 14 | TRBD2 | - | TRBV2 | TGTGCCCGATCTAGCGGGGGGGCTGGAGAGACCCAGTACTTC | CARSSGGAGETQYF
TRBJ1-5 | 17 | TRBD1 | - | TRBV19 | TGTGCCAGTAGTATACCGGGACAGGGGCGGGGGAATCAGCCCCAGCATTTT | CASSIPGQGRGNQPQHF
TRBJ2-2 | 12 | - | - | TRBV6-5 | TGTGTCAGCGGCAGGGGCCCCGGGGAGCTGTTTTTT | CVSGRGPGELFF
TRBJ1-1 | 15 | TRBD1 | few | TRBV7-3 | TGTGCCAGCAGCTCCGACAGGGGCCCCAACACTGAAGCTTTCTTT | CASSSDRGPNTEAFF
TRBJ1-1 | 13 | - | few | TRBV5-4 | TGTGCCAGCAGCTTGGAGTCAGGGGCTGAAGCTTTCTTT | CASSLESGAEAFF
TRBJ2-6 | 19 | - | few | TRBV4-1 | TGCGCCAGCAGCCAAGAGAAACTGTTTGCGGGGCATGGGGCCAACGTCCTGACTTTC | CASSQEKLFAGHGANVLTF
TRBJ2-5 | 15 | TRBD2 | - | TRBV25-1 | TGTGCCAGCATACCCTCGGGGGGAGGGATGGAGACCCAGTACTTC | CASIPSGGGMETQYF
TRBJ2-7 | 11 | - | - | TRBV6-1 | TGTGCCAGCAGTGAAGCCCTCGAGCAGTACTTC | CASSEALEQYF
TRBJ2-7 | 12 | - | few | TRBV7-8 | TGTGCCACCTCACCCCAGGGCCACGAGCAGTACTTC | CATSPQGHEQYF
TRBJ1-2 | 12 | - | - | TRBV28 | TGTGCCAGCAGTCCCCACAGTTATGGCTACACCTTC | CASSPHSYGYTF
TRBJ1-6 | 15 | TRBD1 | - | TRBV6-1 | TGTGCCACCCAGCCACCGGGACAGCATAATTCACCCCTCCACTTT | CATQPPGQHNSPLHF
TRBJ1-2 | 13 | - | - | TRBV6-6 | TGTGCCAGCAGTTACTATGCGGGGTATGGCTACACCTTC | CASSYYAGYGYTF
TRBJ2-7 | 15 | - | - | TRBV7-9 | TGTGCCAGCAGCCCGGGGGCCGGGTTTAGCTACGAGCAGTACTTC | CASSPGAGFSYEQYF
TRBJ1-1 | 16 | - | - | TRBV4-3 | TGCGCCAGCAGCCAAGATCCCGCAGGAATGAACACTGAAGCTTTCTTT | CASSQDPAGMNTEAFF
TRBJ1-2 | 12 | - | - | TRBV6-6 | TGTGCCAGCGGACAGATAAACTATGGCTACACCTTC | CASGQINYGYTF
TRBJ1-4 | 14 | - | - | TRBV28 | TGTGCCAGCAGTTTGGGTCTTTGGAATGAAAAACTGTTTTTT | CASSLGLWNEKLFF
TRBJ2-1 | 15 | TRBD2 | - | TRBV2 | TGTGCCAGCGTCGGTAGCGGGGGGCGCTACAATGAGCAGTTCTTC | CASVGSGGRYNEQFF
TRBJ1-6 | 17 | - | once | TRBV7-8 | TGTGCCAGCAGCTTAGTTGGGCCCAGCTCCTATAATTCACCCCTCCACTTT | CASSLVGPSSYNSPLHF
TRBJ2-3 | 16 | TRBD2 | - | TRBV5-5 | TGTGCCAGCAGTTTGGGACTAGCGGGGGGGCCAGATACGCAGTATTTT | CASSLGLAGGPDTQYF
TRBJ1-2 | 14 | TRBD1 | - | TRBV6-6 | TGTGCCAGCAGCCGAGACAGGGGTAACTATGGCTACACCTTC | CASSRDRGNYGYTF
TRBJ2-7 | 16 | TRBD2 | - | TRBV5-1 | TGCGCCAGCAGCGGAGGGACTAGCGGGGGAACCTACGAGCAGTACTTC | CASSGGTSGGTYEQYF
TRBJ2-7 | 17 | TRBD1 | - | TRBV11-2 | TGTGCCAGCAGCTTATATGGGACAGGGGAGAGGCACTACGAGCAGTACTTC | CASSLYGTGERHYEQYF
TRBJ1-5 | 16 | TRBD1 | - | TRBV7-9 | TGTGCCAGCAGCGTTTCCGGGACAGGGGGTGGTCAGCCCCAGCATTTT | CASSVSGTGGGQPQHF
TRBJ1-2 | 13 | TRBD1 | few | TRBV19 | TGTGCCACTTGGGACAGAGCTAACTATGGCTACACCTTC | CATWDRANYGYTF
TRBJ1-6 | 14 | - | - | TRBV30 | TGTGCCTGGACAAAGGGTCTTCCCAATTCACCCCTCCACTTT | CAWTKGLPNSPLHF
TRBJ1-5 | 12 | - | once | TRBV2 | TGTGCCAGCAGTCTTAGCAATCAGCCCCAGCATTTT | CASSLSNQPQHF
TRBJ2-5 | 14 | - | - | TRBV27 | TGTGCCAGCAGAACGACCGGGGCCGGGGAGACCCAGTACTTC | CASRTTGAGETQYF
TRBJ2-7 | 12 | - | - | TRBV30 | TGTGCTCTTCAGGGCCCAAACTACGAGCAGTACTTC | CALQGPNYEQYF
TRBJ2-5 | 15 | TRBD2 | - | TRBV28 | TGTGCCAGCAGCCTACGGACTAGGCACCAAGAGACCCAGTACTTC | CASSLRTRHQETQYF
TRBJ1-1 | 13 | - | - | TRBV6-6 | TGTGCCAGCACGAGGGTTGGGAACACTGAAGCTTTCTTT | CASTRVGNTEAFF
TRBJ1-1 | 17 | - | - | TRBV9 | TGTGCCAGCAGCGGAGTAAATGGACAGAGATTGAACACTGAAGCTTTCTTT | CASSGVNGQRLNTEAFF
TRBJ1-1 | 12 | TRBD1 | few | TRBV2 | TGTGCCAGCAGGGGTGACAGGGATGAAGCTTTCTTT | CASRGDRDEAFF